This is a list of T cell receptor beta chains from one sample in a study of CD8+ T cells in alopecia areata. TCRdb's copy holds only in-frame clones and misses some; the assay was immunoSEQ multiplex PCR. The table shows 150,000 to 200,000 clones, with around three fifths occurring only once. The sequencing here drew on CD4+ T cells sorted from blood, taken at week 24, from a patient treated with tofacitinib. The receptors derive from a human donor with alopecia areata. CDR3s include the opening cysteine and the closing phenylalanine or tryptophan. The order of the fields is V gene, J gene, D gene, clone size, CDR3 DNA, CDR3 protein. D genes are given only for firm matches. The size of a clone is reported for some rows only, either as once, few or many, or as a class for expanded clones.

V: TRBV30; J: TRBJ2-7; D: .; size: .; DNA: TGTGCCTGGGCCGGACAGAATATCTACGAGCAGTACTTC; CDR3: CAWAGQNIYEQYF
V: TRBV4-3; J: TRBJ1-1; D: .; size: .; DNA: TGCGCCAGCAGCCAACTGGGACAAAACACTGAAGCTTTCTTT; CDR3: CASSQLGQNTEAFF
V: TRBV29-1; J: TRBJ2-2; D: .; size: .; DNA: TGCAGCGTTGAGCCAGCTTCGAACACCGGGGAGCTGTTTTTT; CDR3: CSVEPASNTGELFF
V: TRBV9; J: TRBJ1-1; D: .; size: once; DNA: TGTGCCAGCAGCGTAGTCGGGGCCCTGAACACTGAAGCTTTCTTT; CDR3: CASSVVGALNTEAFF
V: TRBV10-2; J: TRBJ1-2; D: .; size: few; DNA: TGCGCCACCACACCGGGGTTCTCCTATGGCTACACCTTC; CDR3: CATTPGFSYGYTF
V: TRBV7-9; J: TRBJ2-1; D: TRBD2; size: .; DNA: TGTGCCAGCAGCTTAACGGGACTAGGGTACAATGAGCAGTTCTTC; CDR3: CASSLTGLGYNEQFF
V: TRBV11-2; J: TRBJ2-6; D: .; size: .; DNA: TGTGCCAGCAGCCCCCTGGGGGCCGGGGCCAACGTCCTGACTTTC; CDR3: CASSPLGAGANVLTF
V: TRBV15; J: TRBJ2-4; D: .; size: .; DNA: TGTGCCACCAGCAGACGACAGGGAGGGGACATTCAGTACTTC; CDR3: CATSRRQGGDIQYF
V: TRBV29-1; J: TRBJ1-2; D: .; size: .; DNA: TGCAGCGTCCTCTGGGGGGTCGGCGGCTACACCTTC; CDR3: CSVLWGVGGYTF
V: TRBV4-3; J: TRBJ2-3; D: .; size: .; DNA: TGCGCCAGCAGCCAAGATCGCGGGGGCCGGTCCCCAGATACGCAGTATTTT; CDR3: CASSQDRGGRSPDTQYF
V: TRBV7-2; J: TRBJ2-7; D: TRBD1; size: .; DNA: TGTGCCAGCAGCTACAGACAGGGCTACGAGCAGTACTTC; CDR3: CASSYRQGYEQYF
V: TRBV30; J: TRBJ1-5; D: .; size: .; DNA: TGTGCCTGGAGTGTACGTAGCCCAGGGCAGCCCCAGCATTTT; CDR3: CAWSVRSPGQPQHF
V: TRBV29-1; J: TRBJ1-3; D: .; size: few; DNA: TGCAGCGTTTTTTTTCCGGGGGGCTCTGGAAACACCATATATTTT; CDR3: CSVFFPGGSGNTIYF
V: TRBV29-1; J: TRBJ2-7; D: TRBD1; size: .; DNA: TGCAGCGTCGGGGGAGGGACAGGGAGCTCCTACGAGCAGTACTTC; CDR3: CSVGGGTGSSYEQYF
V: TRBV14; J: TRBJ2-1; D: TRBD1; size: .; DNA: TGTGCCAGCAGCCAAGTTCATCGGGACAGGAGATACAATGAGCAGTTCTTC; CDR3: CASSQVHRDRRYNEQFF
V: TRBV29-1; J: TRBJ2-3; D: .; size: .; DNA: TGCAGCGTCATCAGGGGAACAGATACGCAGTATTTT; CDR3: CSVIRGTDTQYF
V: TRBV7-9; J: TRBJ2-7; D: .; size: .; DNA: TGTGCCAGCAGCTCCGAACTTGACCATCCGTACTTC; CDR3: CASSSELDHPYF
V: TRBV7-2; J: TRBJ2-3; D: TRBD2; size: .; DNA: TGTGCCAGCAGCTTGACTAGCCGGAGCACAGATACGCAGTATTTT; CDR3: CASSLTSRSTDTQYF
V: TRBV18; J: TRBJ2-1; D: .; size: few; DNA: TGTGCCAGCTCACCACCAATGATTTACAATGAGCAGTTCTTC; CDR3: CASSPPMIYNEQFF
V: TRBV29-1; J: TRBJ2-5; D: TRBD2; size: .; DNA: TGCAGCATTTTACTAGCGGAGTCCCAAGAGACCCAGTACTTC; CDR3: CSILLAESQETQYF
V: TRBV30; J: TRBJ1-2; D: TRBD1; size: .; DNA: TGTGCCTGGAGTCAGACAGGGGACTATGGCTACACCTTC; CDR3: CAWSQTGDYGYTF
V: TRBV5-1; J: TRBJ2-1; D: .; size: .; DNA: TGCGCCAGCAGCTTGGGGGGCAGGTCCTACAATGAGCAGTTCTTC; CDR3: CASSLGGRSYNEQFF